This is a list of T cell receptor beta chains from one sample in a study of T cell responses to AZD1222 COVID-19 vaccine. Profiled with immunoSEQ multiplex PCR; TCRdb holds only in-frame clones, not every one. The sample gives about 150,000 clones, about nine tenths of which show up once; less than 2.5% is in the top ten. The specimen was peripheral blood, collected on day 0 of AZD1222 vaccination. The receptors shown here come from an adult in good health. The CDR3 runs from the conserved cysteine through the conserved F or W. The order of the fields is clone size, D gene, J gene, V gene, CDR3 DNA, CDR3 protein. D genes are given only for firm matches. Rows give clone size only sometimes, using once, few, many, or a class for an expanded clone.

clone size: once; D gene: -; J gene: TRBJ1-6; V gene: TRBV29-1; CDR3 DNA: TGCAGCGTCCAACGGGACACAACTTCACCCCTCCACTTT; CDR3 protein: CSVQRDTTSPLHF
clone size: once; D gene: -; J gene: TRBJ1-5; V gene: TRBV21-1; CDR3 DNA: TGTGCCAGAAACAGGACAGGGCTATTCATGAATCAGCCCCAGCATTTT; CDR3 protein: CARNRTGLFMNQPQHF
clone size: once; D gene: TRBD1; J gene: TRBJ1-2; V gene: TRBV7-9; CDR3 DNA: TGTGCCAGCAGCTTAGGTGACAGGGGGCGACTGGATGGCTACACCTTC; CDR3 protein: CASSLGDRGRLDGYTF
clone size: -; D gene: -; J gene: TRBJ1-6; V gene: TRBV12-3/TRBV12-4; CDR3 DNA: TGTGCCAGCAGTCCTACGGGCTTACCCCTCCACTTT; CDR3 protein: CASSPTGLPLHF
clone size: -; D gene: -; J gene: TRBJ2-6; V gene: TRBV12-5; CDR3 DNA: TGTGCTAGTGGTTTGGTACTAGCCGGGGCCAACGTCCTGACTTTC; CDR3 protein: CASGLVLAGANVLTF
clone size: -; D gene: -; J gene: TRBJ2-2; V gene: TRBV27; CDR3 DNA: TGTGCCAGCAGTTCCCCCCGGAACGGGGCGGACACCGGGGAGCTGTTTTTT; CDR3 protein: CASSSPRNGADTGELFF
clone size: -; D gene: -; J gene: TRBJ1-5; V gene: TRBV29-1; CDR3 DNA: TGCAGCGCCGGACAGCGCAATCAGCCCCAGCATTTT; CDR3 protein: CSAGQRNQPQHF
clone size: -; D gene: -; J gene: TRBJ1-1; V gene: TRBV9; CDR3 DNA: TGTGCCAGCAGCGCCCAGGGCACTGAAGCTTTCTTT; CDR3 protein: CASSAQGTEAFF
clone size: -; D gene: -; J gene: TRBJ1-1; V gene: TRBV28; CDR3 DNA: TGTGCCAGCAATCTGCCCCGGGCTTTCACTGAAGCTTTCTTT; CDR3 protein: CASNLPRAFTEAFF
clone size: few; D gene: TRBD2; J gene: TRBJ2-1; V gene: TRBV30; CDR3 DNA: TGTGCCTGCGAGCGGGAGGGCCAAAATGAGCAGTTCTTC; CDR3 protein: CACEREGQNEQFF
clone size: -; D gene: -; J gene: TRBJ1-1; V gene: TRBV5-1; CDR3 DNA: TGCGCCAGCAGCTTGGGGAAGACTGAAGCTTTCTTT; CDR3 protein: CASSLGKTEAFF
clone size: -; D gene: TRBD2; J gene: TRBJ2-2; V gene: TRBV29-1; CDR3 DNA: TGCAGCCATCGAAGCGGGAGGGATGGGGAGCTGTTTTTT; CDR3 protein: CSHRSGRDGELFF
clone size: -; D gene: TRBD2; J gene: TRBJ2-5; V gene: TRBV14; CDR3 DNA: TGTGCCAGCAGCCGGCCGGGACTAGCGGGATGGGCGGCCCAGTACTTC; CDR3 protein: CASSRPGLAGWAAQYF
clone size: -; D gene: -; J gene: TRBJ1-6; V gene: TRBV7-6; CDR3 DNA: TGTGCCAGCAGCCCCCTCACCGAGGGTTCACCCCTCCACTTT; CDR3 protein: CASSPLTEGSPLHF
clone size: -; D gene: -; J gene: TRBJ1-3; V gene: TRBV9; CDR3 DNA: TGTGCCAGCAGCGTAGGGTCAGTCTCTGGAAACACCATATATTTT; CDR3 protein: CASSVGSVSGNTIYF
clone size: -; D gene: TRBD1; J gene: TRBJ2-7; V gene: TRBV28; CDR3 DNA: TGTGCCAGCAGTCCGGGAACGGGACAGGTACACGAGCAGTACTTC; CDR3 protein: CASSPGTGQVHEQYF
clone size: once; D gene: -; J gene: TRBJ1-2; V gene: TRBV20-1; CDR3 DNA: TGCAGTGCTAGTCAAGTGTTTAACTATGGCTACACCTTC; CDR3 protein: CSASQVFNYGYTF
clone size: -; D gene: -; J gene: TRBJ2-7; V gene: TRBV11-3; CDR3 DNA: TGTGCCAGCAGCCCCGTGGACTACGAGCAGTACTTC; CDR3 protein: CASSPVDYEQYF
clone size: few; D gene: TRBD2; J gene: TRBJ2-3; V gene: TRBV27; CDR3 DNA: TGTGCCAGCAGTTCCTGGACTAGCGGGAGTGGTAATACGCAGTATTTT; CDR3 protein: CASSSWTSGSGNTQYF
clone size: -; D gene: -; J gene: TRBJ1-1; V gene: TRBV5-1; CDR3 DNA: TGCGCCAGCAGCTTGGACTTTGCAGACGAAGCTTTCTTT; CDR3 protein: CASSLDFADEAFF
clone size: -; D gene: -; J gene: TRBJ2-1; V gene: TRBV4-2; CDR3 DNA: TGTGCCAGCAGCCCTGGCGGGGACTCCTACAATGAGCAGTTCTTC; CDR3 protein: CASSPGGDSYNEQFF
clone size: -; D gene: -; J gene: TRBJ1-2; V gene: TRBV5-1; CDR3 DNA: TGCGCCAGCAGCTCCCCGACCGGCTACACCTTC; CDR3 protein: CASSSPTGYTF
clone size: -; D gene: -; J gene: TRBJ1-1; V gene: TRBV19; CDR3 DNA: TGTGCCAGTAGTATAGAAAGGGGGAGAGGGGCTTTCTTT; CDR3 protein: CASSIERGRGAFF
clone size: -; D gene: TRBD1; J gene: TRBJ1-2; V gene: TRBV5-1; CDR3 DNA: TGCGCCAGCAGTCAGGGGGGCCCTAGAGGCTACACCTTC; CDR3 protein: CASSQGGPRGYTF
clone size: -; D gene: -; J gene: TRBJ1-6; V gene: TRBV27; CDR3 DNA: TGTGCCAGCAGGAGCCTCGGGGTGGGAAACTCCTATAATTCACCCCTCCACTTT; CDR3 protein: CASRSLGVGNSYNSPLHF
clone size: -; D gene: -; J gene: TRBJ1-1; V gene: TRBV7-9; CDR3 DNA: TGTGCCAGCAGCTTCTCAGGAGGAGACACTGAAGCTTTCTTT; CDR3 protein: CASSFSGGDTEAFF
clone size: -; D gene: -; J gene: TRBJ1-5; V gene: TRBV27; CDR3 DNA: TGTGCCAGCAGTTTATCCCAGGGTGATAGCAATCAGCCCCAGCATTTT; CDR3 protein: CASSLSQGDSNQPQHF
clone size: -; D gene: TRBD1; J gene: TRBJ1-4; V gene: TRBV10-3; CDR3 DNA: TGTGCCATCAGCGGGACAGGGTTAGAAAAACTGTTTTTT; CDR3 protein: CAISGTGLEKLFF